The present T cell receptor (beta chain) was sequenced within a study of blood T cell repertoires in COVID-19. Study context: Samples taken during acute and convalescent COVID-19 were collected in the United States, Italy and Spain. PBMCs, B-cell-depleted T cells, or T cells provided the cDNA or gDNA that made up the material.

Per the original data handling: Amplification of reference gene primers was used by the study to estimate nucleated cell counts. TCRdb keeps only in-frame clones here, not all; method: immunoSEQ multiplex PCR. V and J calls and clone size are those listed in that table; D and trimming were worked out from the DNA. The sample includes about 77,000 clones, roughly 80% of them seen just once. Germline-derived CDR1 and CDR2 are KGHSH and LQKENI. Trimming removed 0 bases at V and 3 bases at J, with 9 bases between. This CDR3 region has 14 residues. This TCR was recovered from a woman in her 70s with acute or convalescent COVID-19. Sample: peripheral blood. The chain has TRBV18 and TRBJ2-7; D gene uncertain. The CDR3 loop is CASSPPSGNYEQYF. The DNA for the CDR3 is TGTGCCAGCTCACCACCGTCAGGTAACTACGAGCAGTACTTC. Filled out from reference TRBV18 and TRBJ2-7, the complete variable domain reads NAGVMQNPRHLVRRRGQEARLRCSPMKGHSHVYWYRQLPEEGLKFMVYLQKENIIDESGMPKERFSAEFPKEGPSILRIQQVVRGDSAAYFCASSPPSGNYEQYFGPGTRLTVT.